These T cell receptor beta chains were read from a single sample in a study of T cell responses to AZD1222 COVID-19 vaccine. Data came from immunoSEQ multiplex PCR; TCRdb stores just in-frame clones and leaves some out. The table lists 100,000 to 150,000 clones, approximately 88% of them singletons. The sample in question was peripheral blood, obtained on day 0 of AZD1222 vaccination. The receptors come from an adult in good health. CDR3s include the opening cysteine and the closing phenylalanine or tryptophan. D genes are given only for firm matches. Clone size appears in some rows only: once, few, many, or a class for an expanded clone.

d_gene	v_gene	j_gene	abundance	CDR3aa	CDR3nt
TRBD1	TRBV19	TRBJ1-5	NA	CASSTDGQGRQPQHF	TGTGCCAGTAGTACTGACGGACAGGGGAGGCAGCCCCAGCATTTT
NA	TRBV5-1	TRBJ1-2	NA	CASSLSWASTNYGYTF	TGCGCCAGCAGCCTTAGTTGGGCTTCGACTAACTATGGCTACACCTTC
TRBD1	TRBV7-9	TRBJ1-5	NA	CASSPTGNSHQPQHF	TGTGCCAGCAGCCCGACAGGGAATAGCCATCAGCCCCAGCATTTT
TRBD1	TRBV28	TRBJ1-2	NA	CASTTGQGNYGYTF	TGTGCCAGCACCACGGGACAGGGAAACTATGGCTACACCTTC
TRBD2	TRBV4-3	TRBJ2-6	few	CASSQDGLAGGGANVLTF	TGCGCCAGCAGCCAAGATGGGCTAGCGGGGGGCGGGGCCAACGTCCTGACTTTC
NA	TRBV9	TRBJ1-5	once	CASSVSLNQPQHF	TGTGCCAGCAGCGTCAGCCTCAATCAGCCCCAGCATTTT
TRBD1	TRBV19	TRBJ2-1	NA	CASRDRGNEQFF	TGTGCCAGTCGGGACAGGGGTAATGAGCAGTTCTTC
NA	TRBV6-2/TRBV6-3	TRBJ1-1	NA	CASSYSPRGRFEAFF	TGTGCCAGCAGTTACTCCCCTCGCGGGCGGTTTGAAGCTTTCTTT
NA	TRBV7-2	TRBJ1-2	once	CASSLGREGGYTF	TGTGCCAGCAGCTTGGGGAGGGAGGGTGGCTACACCTTC
NA	TRBV29-1	TRBJ1-2	NA	CSVVSQDSSGYTF	TGCAGCGTTGTAAGCCAGGATTCGAGCGGCTACACCTTC
NA	TRBV5-5	TRBJ1-2	NA	CASSLASGEYGGYTF	TGTGCCAGCAGCTTGGCCTCAGGGGAGTATGGCGGCTACACCTTC
NA	TRBV6-5	TRBJ2-2	NA	CASSLGPNTGELFF	TGTGCCAGCAGCCTGGGGCCCAACACCGGGGAGCTGTTTTTT
TRBD2	TRBV6-6	TRBJ2-3	NA	CASSPQGLAGGPDTQYF	TGTGCCAGCAGTCCACAGGGACTAGCGGGAGGGCCGGATACGCAGTATTTT
NA	TRBV29-1	TRBJ2-5	once	CSGGQFQETQYF	TGCAGCGGCGGACAGTTTCAAGAGACCCAGTACTTC
TRBD1	TRBV5-1	TRBJ2-1	once	CASKLQGENYNEQFF	TGCGCCAGCAAGTTACAGGGGGAGAATTACAATGAGCAGTTCTTC
NA	TRBV30	TRBJ2-2	NA	CAWRPSGEGGELFF	TGTGCCTGGAGACCATCAGGGGAGGGCGGGGAGCTGTTTTTT
NA	TRBV5-4	TRBJ2-2	NA	CASSLETGELFF	TGTGCCAGCAGCTTAGAAACCGGGGAGCTGTTTTTT
NA	TRBV5-4	TRBJ2-1	NA	CASSLYRDGSYNEQFF	TGTGCCAGCAGCTTGTACCGAGACGGAAGCTACAATGAGCAGTTCTTC
TRBD1	TRBV30	TRBJ1-2	NA	CAWSGTGGGGYTF	TGTGCCTGGAGTGGCACAGGGGGTGGTGGCTACACCTTC
TRBD1	TRBV5-6	TRBJ2-1	NA	CASSSTIGQGALEQFF	TGTGCCAGCAGCTCTACGATCGGACAGGGGGCTCTTGAGCAGTTCTTC
NA	TRBV4-1	TRBJ2-2	NA	CASSQGYIGTGELFF	TGCGCCAGCAGCCAAGGTTACATCGGTACCGGGGAGCTGTTTTTT
TRBD1	TRBV30	TRBJ1-6	NA	CAWSLPGQRNSPLHF	TGTGCCTGGAGTCTCCCGGGACAGCGTAATTCACCCCTCCACTTT
TRBD1	TRBV30	TRBJ1-2	NA	CAWSREGASRESGYTF	TGTGCCTGGAGTCGGGAGGGGGCTTCACGGGAGAGCGGCTACACCTTC
NA	TRBV19	TRBJ1-3	NA	CASRQTRGNTIYF	TGTGCCAGTAGGCAAACTCGGGGAAACACCATATATTTT
TRBD1	TRBV27	TRBJ1-2	NA	CASSLTGGATNYGYTF	TGTGCCAGCAGTCTCACAGGGGGGGCGACTAACTATGGCTACACCTTC
NA	TRBV28	TRBJ1-2	NA	CASSFTQDGYTF	TGTGCCAGCAGTTTCACGCAGGATGGCTACACCTTC
NA	TRBV4-1	TRBJ1-2	NA	CASSQDNPEIGYGYTF	TGCGCCAGCAGCCAAGATAATCCGGAGATCGGTTATGGCTACACCTTC
NA	TRBV14	TRBJ1-1	NA	CASSSSFTEAFF	TGTGCCAGCAGCTCCAGCTTCACTGAAGCTTTCTTT
TRBD1	TRBV3-1/TRBV3-2	TRBJ2-7	NA	CASSQPFGAGGSYEQYF	TGTGCCAGCAGCCAACCCTTCGGTGCAGGGGGTTCCTACGAGCAGTACTTC
NA	TRBV6-5	TRBJ2-7	few	CASSDRWTPVEQYF	TGTGCCAGCAGCGACCGCTGGACTCCGGTCGAGCAGTACTTC
TRBD1	TRBV27	TRBJ2-3	NA	CASSSNRGPDTQYF	TGTGCCAGCAGTTCAAACAGGGGGCCAGATACGCAGTATTTT